One and the same sample provided the 21 T cell receptor beta chains below, sequenced in a study of cytomegalovirus exposure and HLA in healthy donors. The PCR ran on 60 Vbeta and 13 Jbeta primers. The table came from immunoSEQ multiplex PCR; TCRdb's copy has only in-frame clones and leaves some out. The sample has more than 150,000 clones, 79% seen once. What was sequenced was PBMCs. The receptors shown here come from a girl aged 10-17 years in good health and CMV-seropositive.

The chain recombines TRBV5-6 with TRBJ2-5; 16 bases line up with TRBD2. CDR3 length equals 19 residues. The junction had 10 bases not matched to a gene; V was cut back by 4 bases and J by 1 base. The germline V gene encodes CDR1 SGHDT and CDR2 YYEEEE. In nucleotides, the CDR3 is TGTGCCAGCAGCGGGGGACTAGCGGGGGGGCCGGGGGCCCAAGAGACCCAGTACTTC. It translates to CASSGGLAGGPGAQETQYF.

The chain uses TRBV4-3 and TRBJ2-2; tentative D call: TRBD1 (5 bases). CDR1 and CDR2 from the germline V gene are LGHNA and YSLEER. The CDR3 runs to 15 residues. Trimming pared 0 bases from V and 5 bases from J, leaving 10 bases between. The CDR3 DNA sequence: TGCGCCAGCAGCCAAGAATATGGGGCAACCGGGGAGCTGTTTTTT. Protein sequence: CASSQEYGATGELFF.

V usage is TRBV4-3 and J usage is TRBJ2-3; 7 nucleotides agree with TRBD2. V shed 3 bases and J 0 bases; nucleotides not matched to a gene: 6. CDR3 length equals 16 residues. CDR1 is LGHNA, CDR2 YSLEER, per germline. CDR3 bases: TGCGCCAGCAGCCAGTTCGGGGGGTCTAGCACAGATACGCAGTATTTT. Residues: CASSQFGGSSTDTQYF.

The chain recombines TRBV9 with TRBJ2-2; TRBD2 agrees at 9 bases. CDR3 length: 16 residues. Unmatched junction bases numbered 5, after V lost 4 bases and J lost 1 base. Germline values: CDR1 SGDLS, CDR2 YYNGEE. The CDR3 nucleotides read TGTGCCAGCAGCCAGCCAGCGGGGGGGAACACCGGGGAGCTGTTTTTT. Translation gives CASSQPAGGNTGELFF.

The gene calls are TRBV11-2 and TRBJ1-3; no reliable D call. Germline CDR1 and CDR2: SGHAT and FQNNGV. CDR3 length: 13 residues. With 0 bases removed from V and 9 bases from J, the gap between germline ends came to 9 bases. CDR3 protein: CASSLDREGTIYF. DNA of the CDR3: TGTGCCAGCAGCTTAGATCGGGAGGGCACCATATATTTT.

Comment on this clone: Likely a read error: the CDR3 ends without its conserved phenylalanine or tryptophan. V gene TRBV7-2 combines with J gene TRBJ1-2; no definite D call. Trimming removed 2 bases from V and 6 bases from J, with 13 bases in between. This CDR3 spans 14 amino acids. Germline V gives CDR1 SGHTA, CDR2 FQGNSA. CDR3 coding DNA: TGTGCCAGCAGCTTACGGTCAGCGTGGCATGGCTACACCCTC. Translated: CASSLRSAWHGYTL.

The rearrangement uses TRBV13 and TRBJ2-5, with TRBD1 identical over 8 bases. This CDR3 has 14 residues. The junction had 12 bases not matched to a gene; V was cut back by 8 bases and J by 7 bases. In germline, CDR1 is PRHDT, CDR2 FYEKMQ (reference sequence). The CDR3 is CASRIQGEEVTQYF. CDR3 coding DNA: TGTGCCAGCCGGATACAGGGGGAAGAGGTGACCCAGTACTTC. Complete variable domain (other parts from reference TRBV13 and TRBJ2-5): AAGVIQSPRHLIKEKRETATLKCYPIPRHDTVYWYQQGPGQDPQFLISFYEKMQSDKGSIPDRFSAQQFSDYHSELNMSSLELGDSALYFCASRIQGEEVTQYFGPGTRLLVL.

The chain joins TRBV5-1 to TRBJ2-2; TRBD1 is a possible D gene (6 bases). The CDR3 has 16 residues. Trimming took 2 bases from V and 3 from J, leaving 14 bases between them. Germline V gene lookup returns CDR1 SGHRS and CDR2 YFSETQ. CDR3 nucleotide sequence: TGCGCCAGCAGCTTACCACAGGGTATCGACACCGGGGAGCTGTTTTTT. Amino acid sequence: CASSLPQGIDTGELFF.

In its sample, this clone was seen a few times. This chain joins TRBV29-1 and TRBJ2-2; unclear D gene. The CDR3 extends over 11 amino acids. Deletions cut 4 bases from V and 8 bases from J, with 8 bases between. Germline lookup yields CDR1 SQVTM and CDR2 ANQGSEA. CDR3 residues: CSVVRVGELFF. The CDR3 DNA is TGCAGCGTTGTAAGAGTGGGGGAGCTGTTTTTT.

The V call is TRBV19, the J call TRBJ2-2, with D perhaps TRBD1 (6 bases). Germline V lookup: CDR1 LNHDA, CDR2 SQIVND (reference sequence). The V gene lost 7 bases and the J gene lost 2 bases, with 11 bases spanning the gap. This CDR3 spans 14 amino acids. The CDR3 spells CASTRGGNTGELFF. The DNA of the CDR3 is TGTGCCAGTACCCGAGGGGGAAACACCGGGGAGCTGTTTTTT.

J is TRBJ1-1 and V is TRBV11-3, with 10 bases lining up with TRBD1. The CDR3 has 14 residues. Per germline, CDR1 SGHNT and CDR2 YENEEA. The V gene end was trimmed by 6 bases and the J gene end by 5 bases; junction bases not matched to a gene: 6. CDR3 amino acids: CASSSGGQGTEAFF. CDR3 bases: TGTGCCAGCAGTTCGGGGGGACAGGGGACTGAAGCTTTCTTT.

In DNA, the CDR3 is TGTGCCAGCAGTGAACAGAAGGGGCAAAACACTGAAGCTTTCTTT. Its translation is CASSEQKGQNTEAFF. V and J are TRBV2 and TRBJ1-1, with a weak D call TRBD1 (5 bases). Germline V lookup: CDR1 SNHLY, CDR2 FYNNEI. Between the trimmed V and J ends, which lost 2 bases and 2 bases, there was a span of 12 bases. CDR3 length: 15 residues.

V gene TRBV11-3 combines with J gene TRBJ1-6, with 7 bases aligning to TRBD1. This CDR3 has 14 residues. J lost 6 bases, V lost 5 bases, and 4 bases had no gene match. Germline loops: CDR1 SGHNT, CDR2 YENEEA. CDR3 in DNA: TGTGCCAGCAGCATCCGGGACAGTAATTCACCCCTCCACTTT. This translates into CASSIRDSNSPLHF.

This chain connects TRBV5-4 to TRBJ2-7, with a possible D match to TRBD2 (7 bases). Between the trimmed V and J ends, which lost 5 bases and 7 bases, there was a span of 16 bases. The CDR3 contains 13 residues. Germline CDR1 reads SGHNT; CDR2 reads YYREEE (reference sequence). The CDR3 here is CASRLGGAGEQYF. The CDR3 nucleotides read TGTGCCAGCAGGCTTGGGGGGGCCGGGGAGCAGTACTTC.

Only a few counts were recorded for this clone. This sequence joins TRBV6-1 and TRBJ1-1; the D gene is possibly TRBD1 (6 bases). The germline gives CDR1 MNHNS, CDR2 SASEGT. Trimming took off 6 bases at V and 1 base at J, with 9 bases between the two ends. The CDR3 length is 13 residues. CDR3 bases: TGTGCCAGCAGGACAGGACCGAACACTGAAGCTTTCTTT. Translated, it gives CASRTGPNTEAFF.

This chain connects TRBV30 to TRBJ2-7, with D perhaps TRBD1 (6 bases). Trimming took off 1 base at V and 4 bases at J, with 26 bases between the two ends. CDR1 is GTSNPN and CDR2 is SVGIG in the germline V gene (reference sequence). This CDR3 spans 18 amino acids. CDR3 nucleotides: TGTGCCTGGAGTGGATTGGGGGCCGAAACCTCACCCGTTTACGAGCAGTACTTC. Translating it yields CAWSGLGAETSPVYEQYF.

Here the CDR3 reads CASSLGQGAPYEQYF. DNA of the CDR3: TGTGCCAGCAGCTTAGGGCAGGGGGCTCCCTACGAGCAGTACTTC. The chain joins TRBV11-2 to TRBJ2-7; 8 bases line up with TRBD1. CDR3 size: 15 residues. J was trimmed by 2 bases and V by 1 base; bases with no gene match: 4. From germline, CDR1 is SGHAT and CDR2 FQNNGV.

J is TRBJ2-4 and V is TRBV30, with D perhaps TRBD2 (7 bases). This CDR3 contains 14 residues. Trimming cost V 5 bases and J 0 bases, with 11 bases left between them. Germline CDR1 GTSNPN, CDR2 SVGIG (reference sequence). CDR3 sequence reads: CAWGEGGAKNIQYF. DNA for the CDR3: TGTGCCTGGGGGGAGGGGGGAGCCAAAAACATTCAGTACTTC.

This chain uses TRBV20-1 with TRBJ2-1; D is uncertain. The germline V and J ends were trimmed by 5 bases and 7 bases, with 6 bases remaining between them. The CDR3 has 10 residues. CDR1 and CDR2 from the germline V gene are DFQATT and SNEGSKA (reference sequence). CDR3 protein: CSAYGNEQFF. For the CDR3, the DNA is TGCAGTGCTTACGGGAATGAGCAGTTCTTC.

The chain links TRBV18 to TRBJ2-1; TRBD1 matches 10 bases. With 4 bases clipped from V and 6 bases from J, the junction kept 12 bases outside the gene matches. The CDR3 contains 17 residues. Per the germline V gene, CDR1 is KGHSH and CDR2 is LQKENI. The CDR3 loop reads CASSLELSGTGVNEQFF. CDR3 DNA: TGTGCCAGCTCACTAGAACTTTCCGGGACAGGGGTCAATGAGCAGTTCTTC.

The chain couples TRBV7-9 to TRBJ2-1; D may be TRBD2 (6 bases). Trimming shortened V by 7 bases and J by 0 bases, and 16 bases separated the two germline ends. This CDR3 spans 16 amino acids. CDR1 is SEHNR and CDR2 is FQNEAQ in the germline V gene (reference sequence). CDR3 sequence (DNA): TGTGCCAGCACCTTGGTGACTAGAAGCTCCTACAATGAGCAGTTCTTC. Its protein is CASTLVTRSSYNEQFF.